One T cell receptor (beta chain) is described in this entry. The protocol was immunoSEQ multiplex PCR, while the TCRdb copy is restricted to in-frame clones and leaves out a portion. The sample records roughly 280,000 clones, 80% to 90% being singletons. Germline lookup yields CDR1 MNHEY and CDR2 SVGAGI. The CDR3 totals 14 residues. V was cut by 8 bases and J by 4 bases, with 15 bases left in between. The data belong to a study of blood T cell repertoires in COVID-19. The source material was peripheral blood. This TCR derives from a woman aged 65 to 85 with acute or convalescent COVID-19. The genes are TRBV6-5 and TRBJ1-3; a weak D match, TRBD1 (5 bases). CDR3 in amino acids: CASPSQGSGNTIYF. CDR3 DNA: TGTGCCAGCCCTTCCCAGGGTTCCGGAAACACCATATATTTT.